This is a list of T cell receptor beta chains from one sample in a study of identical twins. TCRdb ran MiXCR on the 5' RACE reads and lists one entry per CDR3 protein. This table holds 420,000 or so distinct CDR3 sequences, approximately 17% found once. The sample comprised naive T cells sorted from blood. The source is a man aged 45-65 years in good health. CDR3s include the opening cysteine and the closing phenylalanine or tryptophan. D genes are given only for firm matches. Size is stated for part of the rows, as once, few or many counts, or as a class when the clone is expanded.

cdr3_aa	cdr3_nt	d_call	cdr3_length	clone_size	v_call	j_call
CRPPGARSYEQYF	TGCAGGCCGCCGGGGGCCAGGTCCTACGAGCAGTACTTC	NA	13	many	TRBV29-1	TRBJ2-7
CASSRGQTGEQYF	TGTGCCAGCAGCCGAGGACAGACCGGGGAGCAGTACTTC	NA	13	NA	TRBV12-3/TRBV12-4	TRBJ2-7
CSARGGQGQNSPLHF	TGCAGTGCTAGGGGGGGACAGGGCCAAAATTCACCCCTCCACTTT	TRBD1	15	few	TRBV20-1	TRBJ1-6
CASNYGLNSPLHF	TGCGCCAGCAACTACGGACTTAATTCACCCCTCCACTTT	NA	13	NA	TRBV4-3	TRBJ1-6
CASSQDEAGRGYTDTQYF	TGCGCCAGCAGCCAAGATGAGGCCGGTAGAGGATACACAGATACGCAGTATTTT	NA	18	many	TRBV4-3	TRBJ2-3
CASSESGGGSTEAFF	TGCGCCAGCAGTGAGTCGGGGGGCGGTTCAACTGAAGCTTTCTTT	NA	15	NA	TRBV10-2	TRBJ1-1
CSARIRDTLNEQYF	TGCAGTGCTAGGATTAGGGACACGCTAAACGAGCAGTACTTC	NA	14	NA	TRBV20-1	TRBJ2-7
CASSSTGGTDYGYTF	TGCGCCAGCAGCTCAACAGGGGGAACAGACTATGGCTACACCTTC	TRBD1	15	many	TRBV5-1	TRBJ1-2
CASSPTDSSYEQYF	TGTGCCAGCAGTCCCACGGACTCTTCCTACGAGCAGTACTTC	NA	14	many	TRBV12-3/TRBV12-4	TRBJ2-7
CASRRGTEYNSPLHF	TGTGCCAGCAGGCGGGGGACGGAGTATAATTCACCCCTCCACTTT	NA	15	NA	TRBV27	TRBJ1-6
CASSRDPRDRGSGTQYF	TGTGCCAGCAGCCGAGACCCCCGGGACAGGGGTTCGGGGACGCAGTATTTT	TRBD1	17	many	TRBV4-2	TRBJ2-3
CASSLEQSGTSGSKNIQYF	TGCGCCAGCAGCTTGGAACAATCTGGGACTAGCGGGAGTAAAAACATTCAGTACTTC	TRBD2	19	NA	TRBV5-1	TRBJ2-4
CASSSRRLERETQYF	TGTGCCAGCAGTTCGCGTCGCCTTGAAAGGGAGACCCAGTACTTC	NA	15	NA	TRBV12-3/TRBV12-4	TRBJ2-5
CASSPEELRGGEQYF	TGTGCCAGCAGCCCTGAGGAACTGCGAGGGGGAGAGCAGTACTTC	NA	15	NA	TRBV11-2	TRBJ2-7
CASSPGQGMRTEAFF	TGTGCCAGCTCACCGGGACAGGGTATGAGAACTGAAGCTTTCTTT	TRBD1	15	few	TRBV18	TRBJ1-1
CASSSWGLTYEQYF	TGTGCCAGCTCCTCCTGGGGCCTTACCTACGAGCAGTACTTC	NA	14	many	TRBV27	TRBJ2-7
CASSFPTLQPYQETQYF	TGTGCCAGCAGTTTTCCAACCCTCCAACCGTACCAAGAGACCCAGTACTTC	NA	17	few	TRBV28	TRBJ2-5
CASFPSPGGNEQFF	TGCGCCAGCTTTCCCTCCCCGGGAGGCAATGAGCAGTTCTTC	TRBD2	14	many	TRBV5-1	TRBJ2-1
CASSPAWLGMSDYEQYF	TGCGCCAGCAGCCCCGCGTGGCTGGGCATGTCGGACTACGAGCAGTACTTC	NA	17	NA	TRBV4-1	TRBJ2-7
CASTGAPGYNEQFF	TGTGCCAGCACGGGAGCGCCCGGCTACAATGAGCAGTTCTTC	NA	14	NA	TRBV28	TRBJ2-1
CASSQGGTSGKWGDTQYF	TGTGCCAGCAGCCAAGGGGGGACTAGCGGGAAATGGGGGGATACGCAGTATTTT	TRBD2	18	NA	TRBV4-2	TRBJ2-3
CASSLRSRGAYTGELFF	TGTGCCAGCAGCCTACGATCGCGGGGAGCGTACACCGGGGAGCTGTTTTTT	NA	17	few	TRBV4-2	TRBJ2-2
CASSPLGSTNTEAFF	TGTGCCAGCAGCCCTCTGGGCAGTACGAACACTGAAGCTTTCTTT	NA	15	many	TRBV3-1	TRBJ1-1
CASSRPGQGLEGAFF	TGTGCCAGCAGTAGACCGGGACAGGGTCTTGAGGGGGCGTTCTTC	TRBD1	15	many	TRBV28	TRBJ2-1
CASSLFTGVGATQYF	TGTGCCAGCAGCTTATTCACAGGGGTCGGGGCGACCCAGTACTTC	TRBD1	15	NA	TRBV7-2	TRBJ2-5
CASSILAGGPETQYF	TGTGCCAGCAGCATACTAGCGGGGGGGCCAGAGACCCAGTACTTC	TRBD2	15	NA	TRBV7-2	TRBJ2-5
CASSLDRGPTSSYNEQFF	TGTGCCAGCAGCCTCGACAGGGGGCCTACGAGCTCCTACAATGAGCAGTTCTTC	TRBD1	18	many	TRBV6-2/TRBV6-3	TRBJ2-1
CASSHSLMRGPNTGELFF	TGCGCCAGCAGCCACTCCCTAATGAGGGGTCCGAACACCGGGGAGCTGTTTTTT	NA	18	few	TRBV4-1	TRBJ2-2
CASSQGVLGADTQYF	TGCGCCAGCAGCCAAGGAGTTTTAGGAGCAGATACGCAGTATTTT	NA	15	many	TRBV4-3	TRBJ2-3
CATKGSSGANNEQFF	TGCGCCACCAAAGGATCTAGCGGGGCTAACAATGAGCAGTTCTTC	TRBD2	15	many	TRBV5-1	TRBJ2-1
CASSLTPVYSGNTIYF	TGTGCCAGCAGCTTGACTCCGGTTTATTCTGGAAACACCATATATTTT	NA	16	many	TRBV5-5	TRBJ1-3
CASSLTLAGGGETQYF	TGTGCCAGCAGCTTGACCCTAGCGGGAGGAGGGGAGACCCAGTACTTC	TRBD2	16	NA	TRBV7-2	TRBJ2-5
CATSPGQNQPQHF	TGTGCCACCAGTCCTGGACAAAATCAGCCCCAGCATTTT	NA	13	few	TRBV24-1	TRBJ1-5
CASSVDAGQETQYF	TGTGCCAGCAGCGTAGATGCAGGCCAAGAGACCCAGTACTTC	NA	14	many	TRBV9	TRBJ2-5
CSADRGRYNEQFF	TGCAGTGCTGACCGGGGCCGCTACAATGAGCAGTTCTTC	NA	13	NA	TRBV20-1	TRBJ2-1
CASRPDRGQHEQYF	TGTGCCAGCAGACCCGACAGGGGGCAACACGAGCAGTACTTC	TRBD1	14	NA	TRBV6-2/TRBV6-3	TRBJ2-7
CASSESGLTYEQYF	TGCGCCAGCAGTGAGTCGGGTTTAACCTACGAGCAGTACTTC	NA	14	few	TRBV10-2	TRBJ2-7
CASSLALGNVLTF	TGTGCCAGCAGCTTAGCGCTAGGGAACGTCCTGACTTTC	NA	13	NA	TRBV7-2	TRBJ2-6
CASSYGASGSPSALF	TGTGCCAGCAGTTACGGGGCTAGCGGGAGTCCCTCCGCGTTGTTC	TRBD2	15	few	TRBV6-2/TRBV6-3	TRBJ2-1
CSARRPWGTGELFF	TGCAGTGCTAGAAGGCCTTGGGGCACCGGGGAGCTGTTTTTT	NA	14	few	TRBV20-1	TRBJ2-2
CASSQLLIAGGSYEQYF	TGCGCCAGCAGCCAACTATTGATAGCGGGAGGTTCCTACGAGCAGTACTTC	TRBD2	17	NA	TRBV4-3	TRBJ2-7
CSAYSGTGAYEQYF	TGCAGTGCCTACTCTGGGACAGGAGCCTACGAGCAGTACTTC	TRBD1	14	few	TRBV20-1	TRBJ2-7
CASSLGQGGAGYTF	TGTGCCAGCAGTCTGGGACAGGGAGGGGCGGGCTACACCTTC	TRBD1	14	few	TRBV12-3/TRBV12-4	TRBJ1-2
CASRTPNTEAFF	TGTGCCAGCAGGACACCGAACACTGAAGCTTTCTTT	NA	12	NA	TRBV7-9	TRBJ1-1
CASSFPGTGGQRQYF	TGCGCCAGCAGCTTCCCCGGGACAGGAGGTCAGCGGCAGTACTTC	TRBD1	15	few	TRBV5-1	TRBJ2-7
CSVPVVFGGTF	TGCAGCGTCCCCGTAGTTTTCGGCGGCACCTTC	NA	11	NA	TRBV29-1	TRBJ1-2
CASSVRTSGGSYNEQFF	TGTGCCAGCAGTGTCCGAACTAGCGGGGGGTCCTACAATGAGCAGTTCTTC	TRBD2	17	NA	TRBV12-3/TRBV12-4	TRBJ2-1
CASSLGWNSYNEQFF	TGTGCCAGCAGTCTAGGGTGGAACTCCTACAATGAGCAGTTCTTC	NA	15	NA	TRBV7-8	TRBJ2-1
CSARSGQGITEAFF	TGCAGTGCTAGGTCGGGACAGGGTATCACTGAAGCTTTCTTT	TRBD1	14	NA	TRBV20-1	TRBJ1-1
CASSPRPHEQYF	TGTGCCAGCAGCCCCCGGCCCCACGAGCAGTACTTC	NA	12	many	TRBV9	TRBJ2-7